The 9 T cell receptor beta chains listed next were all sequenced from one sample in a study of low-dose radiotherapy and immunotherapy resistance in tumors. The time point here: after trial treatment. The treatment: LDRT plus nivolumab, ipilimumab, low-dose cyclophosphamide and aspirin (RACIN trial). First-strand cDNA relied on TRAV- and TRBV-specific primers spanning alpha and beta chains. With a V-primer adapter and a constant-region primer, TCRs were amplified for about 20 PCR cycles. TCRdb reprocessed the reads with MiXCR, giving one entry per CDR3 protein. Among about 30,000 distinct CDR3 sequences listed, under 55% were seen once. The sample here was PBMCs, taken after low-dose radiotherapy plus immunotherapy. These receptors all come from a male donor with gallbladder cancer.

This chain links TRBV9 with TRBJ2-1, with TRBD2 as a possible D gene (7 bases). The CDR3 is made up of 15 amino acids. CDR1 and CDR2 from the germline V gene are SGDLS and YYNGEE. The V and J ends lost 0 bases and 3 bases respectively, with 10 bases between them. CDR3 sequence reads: CASSVGGGGYNEQFF. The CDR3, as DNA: TGTGCCAGCAGCGTAGGAGGGGGGGGCTACAATGAGCAGTTCTTC.

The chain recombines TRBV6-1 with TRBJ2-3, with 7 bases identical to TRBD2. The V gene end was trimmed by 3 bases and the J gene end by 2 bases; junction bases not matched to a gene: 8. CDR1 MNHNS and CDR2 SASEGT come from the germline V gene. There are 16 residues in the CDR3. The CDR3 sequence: CASSDSLADFTDTQYF. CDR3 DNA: TGTGCCAGCAGTGATTCGCTAGCGGATTTCACAGATACGCAGTATTTT.

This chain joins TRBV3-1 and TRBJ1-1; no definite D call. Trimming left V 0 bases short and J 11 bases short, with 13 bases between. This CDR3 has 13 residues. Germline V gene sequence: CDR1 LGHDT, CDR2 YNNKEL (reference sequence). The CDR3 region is CASSQDRPEGAFF. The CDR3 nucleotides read TGTGCCAGCAGCCAAGACCGACCCGAAGGGGCTTTCTTT.

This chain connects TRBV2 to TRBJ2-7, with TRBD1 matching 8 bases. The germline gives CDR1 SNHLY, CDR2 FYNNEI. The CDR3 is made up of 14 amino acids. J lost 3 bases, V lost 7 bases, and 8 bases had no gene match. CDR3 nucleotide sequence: TGTGCCAGCATTTACAGGGGGACCGACTACGAGCAGTACTTC. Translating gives CASIYRGTDYEQYF.

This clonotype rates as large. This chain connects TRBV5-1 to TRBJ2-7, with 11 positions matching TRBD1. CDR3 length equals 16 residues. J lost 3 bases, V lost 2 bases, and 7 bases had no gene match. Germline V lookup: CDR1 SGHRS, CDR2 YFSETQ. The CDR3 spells CASSFVPGTGGYEQYF. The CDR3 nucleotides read TGCGCCAGCAGCTTTGTGCCCGGGACAGGGGGCTACGAGCAGTACTTC.

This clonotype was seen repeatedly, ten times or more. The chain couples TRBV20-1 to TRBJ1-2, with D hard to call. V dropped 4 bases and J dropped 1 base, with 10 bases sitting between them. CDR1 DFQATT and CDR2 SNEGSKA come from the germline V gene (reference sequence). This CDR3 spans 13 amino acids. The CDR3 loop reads CSAIGELNYGYTF. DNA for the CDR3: TGCAGTGCTATTGGAGAACTTAACTATGGCTACACCTTC.

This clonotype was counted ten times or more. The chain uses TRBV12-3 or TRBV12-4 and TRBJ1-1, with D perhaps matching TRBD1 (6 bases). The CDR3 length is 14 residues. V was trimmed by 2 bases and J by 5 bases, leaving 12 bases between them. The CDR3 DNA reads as TGTGCCAGCAGTTTAACAGGGCGGGAGACTGAAGCTTTCTTT. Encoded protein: CASSLTGRETEAFF.

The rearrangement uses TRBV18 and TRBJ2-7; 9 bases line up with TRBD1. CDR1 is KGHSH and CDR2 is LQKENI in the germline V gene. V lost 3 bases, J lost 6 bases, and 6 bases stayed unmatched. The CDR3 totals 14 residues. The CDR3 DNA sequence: TGTGCCAGCTCACCGGGACAGGGTATGGTCGAGCAGTACTTC. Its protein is CASSPGQGMVEQYF.

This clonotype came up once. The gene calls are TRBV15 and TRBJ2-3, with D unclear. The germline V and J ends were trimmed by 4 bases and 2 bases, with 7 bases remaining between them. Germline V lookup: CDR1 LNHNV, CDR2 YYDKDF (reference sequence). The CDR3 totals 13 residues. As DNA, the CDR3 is TGTGCCACCAGCACCGTCCCCACAGATACGCAGTATTTT. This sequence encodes CATSTVPTDTQYF.